The source of this T cell receptor beta chain is a study of PD-L1 blockade in urothelial cancer. At the level of the study: It was in 2014 that patients started atezolizumab at 1,200 mg intravenously every 3 weeks. Blood was evaluated 3 weeks (second dose) and 6 weeks after therapy began. Researchers found blood samples held a median of approximately 150,000 T cells.

Trimming cost V 0 bases and J 8 bases; bases outside gene matches: 13. This CDR3 contains 17 residues. Germline V gene data show CDR1 as MGHRA and CDR2 as YSYEKL. This clone has a single count. Antigen specificity is unknown. General study findings and limits: Stronger expansion of tumor-associated clones in blood at 3 weeks distinguished durable-benefit patients.

TCRdb's table, derived via immunoSEQ multiplex PCR, lists solely in-frame clones and lacks some. Among some 47,000 clones listed, approximately 82% were seen once. The source is a man in his sixties or seventies with urothelial cancer. The specimen was PBMCs, collected around atezolizumab (anti-PD-L1) treatment. The genes are TRBV4-1 and TRBJ1-5; TRBD1 matches 7 bases. In DNA form, the CDR3 reads TGCGCCAGCAGCCAAGAAGGGGGGCAGGGGGGAAGAAAGCCCCAGCATTTT. It yields the protein CASSQEGGQGGRKPQHF.